This passage covers 3 T cell receptor beta chains from one sample sequenced in a study of T cell responses to AZD1222 COVID-19 vaccine. Libraries were prepared by immunoSEQ multiplex PCR; TCRdb keeps only in-frame clonotypes and omits some of them. Seen here are about 120,000 clones, around 91% observed once, and the top ten hold 1.6%. This sample comprised peripheral blood, obtained 28 days after the second AZD1222 dose. These receptors were collected from an adult who received the AZD1222 COVID-19 vaccine.

This chain connects TRBV28 to TRBJ1-4; no firm D call. Trimming took 6 bases from V and 12 from J, leaving 17 bases between them. This CDR3 comprises 13 residues. Germline V gene data show CDR1 as MDHEN and CDR2 as SYDVKM. The CDR3 nucleotides read TGTGCCAGCAGCCTTTCTATCATCGGGGAACTGTTTTTT. Its protein product is CASSLSIIGELFF. The whole variable domain, remainder taken from reference TRBV28 and TRBJ1-4, is DVKVTQSSRYLVKRTGEKVFLECVQDMDHENMFWYRQDPGLGLRLIYFSYDVKMKEKGDIPEGYSVSREKKERFSLILESASTNQTSMYLCASSLSIIGELFFGSGTQLSVL.

The chain carries TRBV5-1 and TRBJ1-1; possible D gene TRBD1, 5 bases. V lost 0 bases and J 6 bases, leaving 9 bases between the germline ends. The CDR3 length is 13 residues. The germline gives CDR1 SGHRS, CDR2 YFSETQ. In nucleotides, the CDR3 is TGCGCCAGCAGCTTGGTGGGGGGTTCTGAAGCTTTCTTT. It encodes CASSLVGGSEAFF.

The chain carries TRBV24-1 and TRBJ2-1; D is possibly TRBD1 (6 bases). The CDR3 length is 15 residues. Deletions cut 3 bases from V and 8 bases from J, with 16 bases between. The germline gives CDR1 KGHDR, CDR2 SFDVKD. The CDR3 nucleotides are TGTGCCACCAGTGATCCCAGGGTTTCAGGGGATGAGCAGTTCTTC. Translated: CATSDPRVSGDEQFF.